This T cell receptor (beta chain) originates from a study of blood T cell repertoires in COVID-19. Study-level information: Whether acute or convalescent, the COVID-19 samples came from the United States, Italy and Spain. In each case, the material was cDNA or gDNA derived from T cells, B-cell-depleted T cells, or PBMCs.

Libraries were prepared by immunoSEQ multiplex PCR; TCRdb keeps only in-frame clonotypes and omits some of them. The data hold a few hundred thousand clones, with roughly 90% observed a single time. There are 17 residues in the CDR3. CDR1 is SGHAT, CDR2 FQNNGV, per germline. V lost 0 bases to trimming and J lost 5 bases; unmatched junction nucleotides: 7. In Cohort 3, a recovered donor had either two negative PCRs, clearance, or symptom resolution. The receptor's source is a woman between 35 and 50 years old who had recovered from COVID-19. The sequenced material came from PBMCs or T cells enriched from blood (not recorded which). The chain employs TRBV11-2 and TRBJ2-3, with 11 bases matching TRBD2. The CDR3 bases are TGTGCCAGCAGCTTAGATAGCGGGAGGGCCTTAAGAGATACGCAGTATTTT. This encodes CASSLDSGRALRDTQYF. Full variable domain (rest looked up from reference TRBV11-2 and TRBJ2-3): EAGVAQSPRYKIIEKRQSVAFWCNPISGHATLYWYQQILGQGPKLLIQFQNNGVVDDSQLPKDRFSAERLKGVDSTLKIQPAKLEDSAVYLCASSLDSGRALRDTQYFGPGTRLTVL.